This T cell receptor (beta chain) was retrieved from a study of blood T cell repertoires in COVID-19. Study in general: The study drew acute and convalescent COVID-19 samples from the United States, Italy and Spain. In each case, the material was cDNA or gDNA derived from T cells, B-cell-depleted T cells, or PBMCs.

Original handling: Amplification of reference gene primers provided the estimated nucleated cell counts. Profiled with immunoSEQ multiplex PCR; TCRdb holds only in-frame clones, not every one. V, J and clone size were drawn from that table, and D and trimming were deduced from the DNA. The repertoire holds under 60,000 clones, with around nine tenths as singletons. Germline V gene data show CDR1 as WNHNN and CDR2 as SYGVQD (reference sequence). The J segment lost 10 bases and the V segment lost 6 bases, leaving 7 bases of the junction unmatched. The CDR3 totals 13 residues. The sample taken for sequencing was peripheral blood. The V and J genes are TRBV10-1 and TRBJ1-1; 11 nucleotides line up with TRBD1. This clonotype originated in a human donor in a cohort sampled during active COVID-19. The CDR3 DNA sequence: TGCGCCAGCAGGGCCGGACAGGGGGCGAGAGCTTTCTTT. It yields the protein CASRAGQGARAFF.